This TCR beta chain was sequenced for a study of blood T cell repertoires in COVID-19 (dated by TCRdb to about 2020). At the level of the whole study: The collaborator samples originated in the United States, Italy and Spain and spanned the acute and convalescent phases of COVID-19. The prospective study material was composed of cDNA or gDNA derived from T cells, B-cell-depleted T cells, or PBMCs. Deeply sampled blood TCRbeta repertoires from subjects exposed to, actively infected with, or recovered from COVID-19 were included in the dataset. The repertoires were made available in a free public database intended to serve as a resource for research on the immune response to SARS-CoV-2. Samples were obtained from the ongoing ImmuneRACE study (first 160 participants) and from 1,000 to 1,500 subjects provided by 6 global collaborators. Nearly every sample came with metadata listing a de-identified subject ID, COVID-19 status, age in years and sex. Where available, HLA class I and class II types were obtained from metadata supplied by the sample provider rather than from assay-based typing. Overall results and qualifications from the work: Clinical and demographic metadata were provided uncurated, with the amount varying by source and participant.

TCRbeta CDR3 regions were amplified from genomic DNA using the immunoSEQ Assay, a bias-controlled multiplex PCR. The published analysis was carried out like this. Within the assay, amplification of reference gene primers was used to estimate how many nucleated cells each sample contained. Sequence reads were collapsed and filtered to measure the absolute abundance of every unique TCRbeta CDR3 rearrangement. For each sample, productive Simpson clonality was calculated as the square root of Simpson's diversity index over productive rearrangements. The table comes from immuneACCESS by way of TCRdb, which keeps in-frame sequences with V and J called. Part of the clones is missing from these tables; in studies checked, under half for an unresolved V gene and the rest for unknown reasons. V, J and clone size are those of that table, while D and trimming were read from the DNA. Here the sample has around 200,000 clones; 65% to 85% occur a single time. About 2.7% of the sample rests with the top ten.

Note on this clone: The antigen this receptor binds is unknown. Within one base of it there is no much larger clone, and no base qualities were kept.

Trimming at the junction amounts to 2 bases on V and 6 bases on J, and the germline ends lie 11 bases apart. The CDR3, from cysteine to phenylalanine, totals 14 residues. Of all the DNA, just the CDR3 is kept, 42 bases in frame from base 1. The germline V gene (reference sequence) provides CDR1 MNHEY and CDR2 SMNVEV. Collaborating institutions collected whole blood in K2EDTA tubes following their own protocols. For TCRbeta analysis, collaborator samples were shipped as frozen whole blood, as isolated PBMCs, or as DNA extracted from either sample type. This chain is built from TRBV27 and TRBJ1-5, with TRBD1 as a weak D call on 6 bases. This sequence was found in a human donor with acute or convalescent COVID-19. The donor label of this sample is uncertain. Sequencing was performed on peripheral blood. The DNA sequence follows: TGTGCCAGCAGTTTAAAACAGGGCGGTCAGCCCCAGCATTTT. It codes for CASSLKQGGQPQHF.